This T cell receptor beta chain appears in the sequencing data of a study of early T cells in non-severe SARS-CoV-2 infection. Points from the study as a whole: VDJdb-based annotation leaned toward anti-spike CD8 responses and missed private and CD4 specificities.

TCRdb redid the calling of the 5' RACE reads with MiXCR, one entry per CDR3 protein. This sample has about 50,000 distinct CDR3 sequences, with around 10% found just once. This clonotype was found many times. Antigen unknown. Material: whole blood, obtained at baseline. The receptor was isolated from an adult who was a healthcare worker with PCR-confirmed SARS-CoV-2 infection or an uninfected control (not recorded which).

The CDR3 reads CASSPDGTNTEAFF. The CDR3 nucleotides read TGTGCCAGCAGCCCCGACGGGACAAACACTGAAGCTTTCTTT. This chain links TRBV7-2 with TRBJ1-1, with D maybe TRBD1 (6 bases). Germline CDR1 reads SGHTA; CDR2 reads FQGNSA. The CDR3 is 14 residues long. V was clipped by 5 bases and J by 2 bases, with 12 bases between them.